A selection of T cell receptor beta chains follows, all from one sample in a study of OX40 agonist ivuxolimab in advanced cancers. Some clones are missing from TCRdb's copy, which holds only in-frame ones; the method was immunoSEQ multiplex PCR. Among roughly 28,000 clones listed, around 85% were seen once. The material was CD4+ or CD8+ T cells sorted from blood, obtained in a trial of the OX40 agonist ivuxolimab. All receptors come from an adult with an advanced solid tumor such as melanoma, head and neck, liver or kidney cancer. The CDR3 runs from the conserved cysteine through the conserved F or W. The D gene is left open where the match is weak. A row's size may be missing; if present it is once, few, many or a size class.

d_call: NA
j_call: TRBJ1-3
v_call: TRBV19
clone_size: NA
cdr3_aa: CASSIVSSTLSSGNTIYF
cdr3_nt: TGTGCCAGTAGTATCGTTTCGTCGACGTTGAGCTCTGGAAACACCATATATTTT

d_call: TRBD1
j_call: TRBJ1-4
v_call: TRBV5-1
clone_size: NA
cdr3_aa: CASSWGQGDPTNEKLFF
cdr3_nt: TGCGCCAGCAGCTGGGGACAGGGGGACCCAACTAATGAAAAACTGTTTTTT

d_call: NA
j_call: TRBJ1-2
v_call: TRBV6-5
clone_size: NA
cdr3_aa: CASSTTRTDGYTF
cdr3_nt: TGTGCCAGCAGTACCACCAGGACGGATGGCTACACCTTC

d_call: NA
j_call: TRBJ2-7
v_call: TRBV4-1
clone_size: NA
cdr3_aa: CASSSGPYFSYEQYF
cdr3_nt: TGCGCCAGCAGCTCCGGGCCATATTTCTCCTACGAGCAGTACTTC

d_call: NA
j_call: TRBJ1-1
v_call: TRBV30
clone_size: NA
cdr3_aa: CAWSLQRHTEAFF
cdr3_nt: TGTGCCTGGAGTTTACAGCGGCACACTGAAGCTTTCTTT

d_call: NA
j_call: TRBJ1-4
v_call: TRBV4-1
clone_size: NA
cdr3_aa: CASSLVAGLVLVATNEKLFF
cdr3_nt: TGCGCCAGCAGCCTCGTAGCGGGCCTCGTCCTCGTTGCAACTAATGAAAAACTGTTTTTT

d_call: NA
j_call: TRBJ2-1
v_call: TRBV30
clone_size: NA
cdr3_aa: CAWSLIPGRSYNEQFF
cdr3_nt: TGTGCCTGGAGCCTTATCCCGGGACGGTCGTACAATGAGCAGTTCTTC

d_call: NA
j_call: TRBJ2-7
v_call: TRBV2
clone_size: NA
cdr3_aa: CASSEGPATYEQYF
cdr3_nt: TGTGCCAGCAGTGAAGGACCTGCGACCTACGAGCAGTACTTC

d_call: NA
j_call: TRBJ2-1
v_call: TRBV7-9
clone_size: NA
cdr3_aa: CASSLARQLRYNEQFF
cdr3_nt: TGTGCCAGCAGCTTAGCTCGACAGCTTCGCTACAATGAGCAGTTCTTC

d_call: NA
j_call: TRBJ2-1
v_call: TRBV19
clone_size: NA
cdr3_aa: CASSWDDYGRNEQFF
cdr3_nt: TGTGCCAGTAGTTGGGACGACTACGGGCGCAATGAGCAGTTCTTC

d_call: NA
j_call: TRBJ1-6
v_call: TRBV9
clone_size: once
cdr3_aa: CASSETDNSPLHF
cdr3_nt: TGTGCCAGCAGCGAAACGGATAATTCACCCCTCCACTTT

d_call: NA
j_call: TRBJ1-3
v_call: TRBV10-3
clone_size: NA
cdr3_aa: CAISDPTGIRERNTIYF
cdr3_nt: TGTGCCATCAGTGACCCCACCGGGATTCGGGAAAGAAACACCATATATTTT

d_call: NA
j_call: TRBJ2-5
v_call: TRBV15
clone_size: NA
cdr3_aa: CATSRDLRGWETQYF
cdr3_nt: TGTGCCACCAGCAGAGATCTGAGGGGCTGGGAGACCCAGTACTTC

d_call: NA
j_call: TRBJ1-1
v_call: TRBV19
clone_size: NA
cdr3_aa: CASSRGPNTEAFF
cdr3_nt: TGTGCCAGTAGCCGTGGCCCGAACACTGAAGCTTTCTTT

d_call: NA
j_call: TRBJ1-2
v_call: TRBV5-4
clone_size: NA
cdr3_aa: CASSTQGRGYGYTF
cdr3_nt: TGTGCCAGCAGCACCCAGGGAAGAGGCTATGGCTACACCTTC

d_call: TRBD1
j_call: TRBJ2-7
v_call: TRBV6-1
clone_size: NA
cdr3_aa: CASLGQVYEQYF
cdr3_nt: TGTGCCAGCCTAGGACAGGTCTACGAGCAGTACTTC

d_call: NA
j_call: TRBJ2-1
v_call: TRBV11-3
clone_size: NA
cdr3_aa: CASSPKHRVVGNEQFF
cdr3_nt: TGTGCCAGCAGCCCTAAGCACAGGGTTGTAGGCAATGAGCAGTTCTTC

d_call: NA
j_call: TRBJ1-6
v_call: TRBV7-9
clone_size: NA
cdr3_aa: CASSLDRINSPLHF
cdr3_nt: TGTGCCAGCAGCTTAGACAGGATTAATTCACCCCTCCACTTT